The 23 T cell receptor beta chains in this list originate from one sample, sequenced in a study of patients and donors after allogeneic stem cell transplantation. TCRdb called the RT-PCR reads again in MiXCR, with one record for every CDR3 protein. Here the sample spans about 160,000 distinct CDR3 sequences, approximately 40% being singletons. Sequenced input: blood, either unsorted or a sorted T cell fraction (not recorded which). Receptors originate from a human donor who was either an allogeneic HSCT recipient or a stem cell or donor lymphocyte infusion donor (not recorded which). It is not recorded whose cells these are; they may come from a transplant donor.

This clonotype was seen many times. The chain uses TRBV20-1 and TRBJ1-1; D unclear. The CDR3 is 11 amino acids. V gave up 4 bases and J gave up 1 base, with 4 bases separating them. The germline V gene has CDR1 DFQATT and CDR2 SNEGSKA (reference sequence). The CDR3 DNA reads TGCAGTGCTACCCCGAACACTGAAGCTTTCTTT. It codes for CSATPNTEAFF.

The CDR3 nucleotides are TGCAGCGTTGTTCCCCTAGGGCTGCCTGAGCAGTACTTC. Translated: CSVVPLGLPEQYF. V and J are TRBV29-1 and TRBJ2-7, with no clear D. This CDR3 has 13 residues. Trimming took 4 bases from V and 7 from J, leaving 17 bases between them. Germline lookup yields CDR1 SQVTM and CDR2 ANQGSEA.

This clonotype occurred a few times. This chain joins TRBV20-1 and TRBJ1-5, with TRBD1 matching over 7 bases. This CDR3 region has 14 residues. Germline CDR1 is DFQATT and CDR2 is SNEGSKA (reference sequence). The V segment lost 2 bases and the J segment 2 bases; nucleotides outside the gene matches: 3. The chain's CDR3 is CSARRGTGNQPQHF. CDR3 in DNA: TGCAGTGCTAGACGTGGGACAGGCAATCAGCCCCAGCATTTT.

This clonotype came up a few times. This chain connects TRBV5-1 to TRBJ2-1; 11 nucleotides align to TRBD2. Germline CDR1 reads SGHRS; CDR2 reads YFSETQ. The CDR3 length is 14 residues. The V and J ends lost 6 bases and 6 bases, in that order; junction bases with no gene match: 5. CDR3 in amino acids: CASTGTSGSNEQFF. CDR3 DNA sequence: TGCGCCAGCACCGGGACTAGCGGCTCCAATGAGCAGTTCTTC.

This clonotype was counted between two and nine times. The CDR3 DNA is TGTGCCAGCAGCTTAGCTGACACAGATACGCAGTATTTT. Protein product: CASSLADTDTQYF. This rearrangement joins TRBV7-8 to TRBJ2-3, with unresolved D. V was pared by 0 bases and J by 2 bases, with 3 bases between. The germline V gene has CDR1 SGHVS and CDR2 FQNEAQ. This CDR3 is 13 amino acids long.

The gene calls are TRBV10-3 and TRBJ2-7; TRBD2 might be the D (6 bases). Trimming took off 10 bases at V and 2 bases at J, with 12 bases between the two ends. The length of the CDR3 is 12 residues. CDR1 is ENHRY, CDR2 SYGVKD, per germline. The CDR3 sequence is CATRTGAYEQYF. The CDR3 nucleotides are TGTGCCACGCGGACGGGGGCCTACGAGCAGTACTTC.

This clonotype showed up just a few times. The rearrangement uses TRBV27 and TRBJ2-3, with D possibly TRBD2 on 6 matching bases. CDR1 and CDR2 (germline): MNHEY, SMNVEV (reference sequence). V was clipped by 1 base and J by 9 bases, with 8 bases between them. The CDR3 has 12 amino acids. CDR3 in amino acids: CASSLYRGTQYF. CDR3 nucleotides: TGTGCCAGCAGTTTATACCGGGGGACGCAGTATTTT.

This chain uses TRBV11-2 with TRBJ1-1; the D gene is possibly TRBD1 (6 bases). V dropped 5 bases and J dropped 2 bases, with 15 bases sitting between them. The CDR3 has 15 residues. In germline, CDR1 is SGHAT, CDR2 FQNNGV. The DNA of the CDR3 is TGTGCCAGCAGCCCCGCGGGAGGGGGTAACACTGAAGCTTTCTTT. Translating it yields CASSPAGGGNTEAFF. The full variable domain, its missing parts supplied by reference TRBV11-2 and TRBJ1-1, is EAGVAQSPRYKIIEKRQSVAFWCNPISGHATLYWYQQILGQGPKLLIQFQNNGVVDDSQLPKDRFSAERLKGVDSTLKIQPAKLEDSAVYLCASSPAGGGNTEAFFGQGTRLTVV.

The rearrangement joins TRBV12-3 or TRBV12-4 to TRBJ1-6; 8 bases are a match to TRBD1. V lost 1 base to trimming and J lost 6 bases; unmatched junction nucleotides: 5. This CDR3 region has 16 residues. CDR3 DNA sequence: TGTGCCAGCAGTTTAGTGGACAGGGAGATTAATTCACCCCTCCACTTT. Protein sequence: CASSLVDREINSPLHF.

CDR3 sequence: CASSQDTTGAPYEQYF. As DNA, the CDR3 is TGCGCCAGCAGCCAAGATACCACCGGGGCCCCCTACGAGCAGTACTTC. This chain links TRBV4-3 with TRBJ2-7; either TRBD1 or TRBD2 may fit D (5 bases each). V was shortened by 0 bases and J by 2 bases, with 14 bases between the two germline ends. Per the germline V gene, CDR1 is LGHNA and CDR2 is YSLEER. The CDR3 has 16 residues.

The chain is built from TRBV11-2 and TRBJ2-5; possible D gene TRBD2, 7 bases. V dropped 6 bases and J dropped 9 bases, with 23 bases sitting between them. CDR1 and CDR2 from the germline V gene are SGHAT and FQNNGV. The CDR3 is 15 residues long. The chain's CDR3 is CASSQFPSGGGAQYF. For the CDR3, the DNA is TGTGCCAGCAGTCAATTCCCTAGCGGAGGGGGGGCCCAGTACTTC.

J is TRBJ1-5 and V is TRBV21-1. TRBV21-1 is given as a pseudogene. The CDR3 runs 14 residues. The DNA for the CDR3 is TGTGCCAGCAGCGAAAGACCGCTAAATCAGCCCCAGCATTTT. This encodes CASSERPLNQPQHF.

This clonotype has ten or more counts. The chain combines TRBV5-1 with TRBJ1-1; a weak D match, TRBD1 (6 bases). The CDR3 sequence is 12 residues long. Trimming took 3 bases from V and 3 from J, leaving 6 bases between them. In germline, CDR1 is SGHRS, CDR2 YFSETQ. The CDR3 DNA follows: TGCGCCAGCAGCTCAGGGGACACTGAAGCTTTCTTT. It specifies CASSSGDTEAFF.

The genes are TRBV4-2 and TRBJ2-5; D unclear. The germline V gene has CDR1 LGHNA and CDR2 YNFKEQ. The V gene lost 0 bases and the J gene lost 1 base, with 9 bases spanning the gap. The CDR3 is made up of 15 amino acids. CDR3 coding DNA: TGTGCCAGCAGCCAAGACCAAGGCAGCCAAGAGACCCAGTACTTC. This translates into CASSQDQGSQETQYF.

J is TRBJ1-3 and V is TRBV20-1; no reliable D call. CDR3 length: 14 amino acids. Germline CDR1 DFQATT, CDR2 SNEGSKA (reference sequence). V dropped 3 bases and J dropped 7 bases, with 16 bases sitting between them. DNA of the CDR3: TGCAGTGCTAGGGCCCGGGTCCTCGCTAACACCATATATTTT. As protein: CSARARVLANTIYF.

A remark on this clonotype: Relative to the germline gene, one junction end is altered; a read error may explain this. The chain links TRBV2 to TRBJ2-1, with TRBD2 identical over 8 bases. The V gene's germline CDR1 is SNHLY and CDR2 FYNNEI. The CDR3 runs 11 residues. The CDR3 protein is CASSEGVAGLF. The CDR3 DNA is TGTGCCAGCAGTGAAGGGGTAGCGGGGCTCTTC.

The chain carries TRBV28 and TRBJ2-5, with 11 bases matching TRBD1. CDR1 is MDHEN and CDR2 is SYDVKM in the germline V gene. V lost 4 bases and J lost 1; bases outside the gene matches: 5. This CDR3 comprises 16 residues. The DNA for the CDR3 is TGTGCCAGCAGTTCCCCGGGGACAGGGGGCCAAGAGACCCAGTACTTC. Amino acids: CASSSPGTGGQETQYF.

This clonotype was observed many times. The chain couples TRBV12-3 or TRBV12-4 to TRBJ1-5; D remains unclear. With 6 bases removed from V and 7 bases from J, the gap between germline ends came to 13 bases. CDR3 size: 13 residues. The CDR3 bases are TGTGCCAGCAGCCTTACATGGCGCCAGCCCCAGCATTTT. This encodes CASSLTWRQPQHF.

The J gene is TRBJ1-4, the V gene TRBV4-3; 8 nucleotides align to TRBD1. Germline CDR1 LGHNA, CDR2 YSLEER. Trimming removed 1 base from V and 7 bases from J; junction bases left unmatched: 8. CDR3 size: 16 residues. As DNA, the CDR3 is TGCGCCAGCAGCCAAGTTATCCGGGACAGGAGTGAAAAACTGTTTTTT. Protein product: CASSQVIRDRSEKLFF.

The genes are TRBV7-2 and TRBJ1-5; D gene unclear. From germline, CDR1 is SGHTA and CDR2 FQGNSA. This CDR3 spans 15 amino acids. V was trimmed by 6 bases and J by 0 bases, leaving 12 bases between them. For the CDR3, the DNA is TGTGCCAGCAGACCCTCCCCGGATAGCAATCAGCCCCAGCATTTT. It encodes CASRPSPDSNQPQHF.

This clonotype has just a few counts. The genes are TRBV20-1 and TRBJ1-6; TRBD1 matches 10 bases. This CDR3 has 14 residues. With 3 bases clipped from V and 7 bases from J, the junction kept 3 bases outside the gene matches. Germline V gene data show CDR1 as DFQATT and CDR2 as SNEGSKA (reference sequence). CDR3 bases: TGCAGTGCTAGCCGGGGACAGGGGAATTCACCCCTCCACTTT. Its protein product is CSASRGQGNSPLHF.

The V call is TRBV25-1, the J call TRBJ1-2, with D perhaps TRBD1 (6 bases). V dropped 0 bases and J dropped 3 bases, with 14 bases sitting between them. CDR3 size: 16 residues. The germline gives CDR1 MGHDK, CDR2 SYGVNS. CDR3 in amino acids: CASSEYRLGADYGYTF. CDR3 DNA: TGTGCCAGCAGTGAATATAGACTGGGGGCGGACTATGGCTACACCTTC.

The rearrangement uses TRBV27 and TRBJ2-7; D is unclear. CDR3 size: 13 residues. V was pared by 3 bases and J by 0 bases, with 6 bases between. From germline, CDR1 is MNHEY and CDR2 SMNVEV (reference sequence). The CDR3 DNA reads TGTGCCAGCAGTTTCTCTCGCTCCTACGAGCAGTACTTC. Encoded protein: CASSFSRSYEQYF.